Below, 9 T cell receptor beta chains from the same sample are listed, as sequenced in a study of cytomegalovirus exposure and HLA in healthy donors. The study ran its PCR with 60 Vbeta and 13 Jbeta primers. TCRdb's copy holds only in-frame clones and misses some; the assay was immunoSEQ multiplex PCR. Here the sample spans tens of thousands of clones, roughly four fifths being singletons. Sequenced material: PBMCs. These receptors were collected from a woman aged 30 to 39 in good health and CMV-seronegative.

The genes are TRBV11-2 and TRBJ2-7; a possible D gene is TRBD2 (5 bases). Germline V gene lookup returns CDR1 SGHAT and CDR2 FQNNGV. V lost 5 bases, J lost 0 bases, and 17 bases lay in between. This CDR3 has 16 residues. CDR3 in amino acids: CASSRSSGYNSYEQYF. In DNA form, the CDR3 reads TGTGCCAGCAGCAGATCCAGCGGTTACAACTCCTACGAGCAGTACTTC. Supplemented by reference TRBV11-2 and TRBJ2-7, the full variable domain reads EAGVAQSPRYKIIEKRQSVAFWCNPISGHATLYWYQQILGQGPKLLIQFQNNGVVDDSQLPKDRFSAERLKGVDSTLKIQPAKLEDSAVYLCASSRSSGYNSYEQYFGPGTRLTVT.

This sequence joins TRBV28 and TRBJ2-7; possible D gene TRBD2, 5 bases. CDR3 length: 13 amino acids. Per germline, CDR1 MDHEN and CDR2 SYDVKM. Between the trimmed V and J ends, which lost 5 bases and 4 bases, there was a span of 12 bases. The CDR3: CASSGGIRYEQYF. The CDR3 bases are TGTGCCAGCAGTGGAGGCATACGTTACGAGCAGTACTTC.

The chain has TRBV21-1 and TRBJ2-7; the table assigns TRBD2, which was not confirmed against the DNA. TRBV21-1 is assigned pseudogene status. There are 14 residues in the CDR3. In nucleotides, the CDR3 is TGTGCCAGCGTAGAGCGGAGGGGATCCTACGAGCAGTACTTC. Its protein is CASVERRGSYEQYF.

The chain has TRBV6-1 and TRBJ1-1; 10 positions match TRBD1. This CDR3 region has 14 residues. Germline V lookup: CDR1 MNHNS, CDR2 SASEGT. V shed 4 bases, J shed 11 bases, and the junction held 10 bases outside the gene matches. CDR3 protein: CASSARTGGLGAFF. The CDR3 DNA reads as TGTGCCAGCAGTGCTAGGACAGGGGGATTGGGGGCTTTCTTT.

J is TRBJ2-3 and V is TRBV19, with 10 bases fitting TRBD2. V shed 6 bases, J shed 3 bases, and the junction held 6 bases outside the gene matches. This CDR3 has 15 residues. Germline loops: CDR1 LNHDA, CDR2 SQIVND (reference sequence). The chain's CDR3 is CASRRLAGITDTQYF. CDR3 bases: TGTGCCAGTAGGCGACTAGCGGGTATTACAGATACGCAGTATTTT.

V and J are TRBV6-1 and TRBJ2-2; 12 bases align to TRBD2. The CDR3 is 16 amino acids. CDR1 and CDR2 (germline): MNHNS, SASEGT. The V gene end was trimmed by 3 bases and the J gene end by 5 bases; junction bases not matched to a gene: 4. The CDR3 DNA reads as TGTGCCAGCAGTGATACCGGGACTAGCGGGACCGGGGAGCTGTTTTTT. This sequence encodes CASSDTGTSGTGELFF.

The chain couples TRBV30 to TRBJ2-7, with D perhaps matching TRBD1 (5 bases). CDR3 length: 12 residues. CDR1 and CDR2 from the germline V gene are GTSNPN and SVGIG (reference sequence). V was shortened by 2 bases and J by 3 bases, with 8 bases between the two germline ends. Here the CDR3 reads CAWSQGLYEQYF. CDR3 coding DNA: TGTGCCTGGAGTCAGGGTCTCTACGAGCAGTACTTC.

This clone was recorded once. This chain connects TRBV29-1 to TRBJ2-5; D perhaps matches TRBD2 (6 bases). The CDR3 runs 13 residues. V was shortened by 4 bases and J by 4 bases, with 13 bases between the two germline ends. Germline lookup yields CDR1 SQVTM and CDR2 ANQGSEA. The CDR3 sequence is CSVGGVVGETQYF. Here the CDR3 DNA reads TGCAGCGTTGGGGGGGTAGTCGGAGAGACCCAGTACTTC.

The chain couples TRBV5-1 to TRBJ2-7; D perhaps matches TRBD2 (6 bases). Germline-derived CDR1 and CDR2 are SGHRS and YFSETQ. The CDR3 spans 15 residues. Trimming took off 2 bases at V and 4 bases at J, with 16 bases between the two ends. CDR3 loop: CASSLRDFVGYEQYF. For the CDR3, the DNA is TGCGCCAGCAGCTTACGGGACTTTGTGGGATACGAGCAGTACTTC.